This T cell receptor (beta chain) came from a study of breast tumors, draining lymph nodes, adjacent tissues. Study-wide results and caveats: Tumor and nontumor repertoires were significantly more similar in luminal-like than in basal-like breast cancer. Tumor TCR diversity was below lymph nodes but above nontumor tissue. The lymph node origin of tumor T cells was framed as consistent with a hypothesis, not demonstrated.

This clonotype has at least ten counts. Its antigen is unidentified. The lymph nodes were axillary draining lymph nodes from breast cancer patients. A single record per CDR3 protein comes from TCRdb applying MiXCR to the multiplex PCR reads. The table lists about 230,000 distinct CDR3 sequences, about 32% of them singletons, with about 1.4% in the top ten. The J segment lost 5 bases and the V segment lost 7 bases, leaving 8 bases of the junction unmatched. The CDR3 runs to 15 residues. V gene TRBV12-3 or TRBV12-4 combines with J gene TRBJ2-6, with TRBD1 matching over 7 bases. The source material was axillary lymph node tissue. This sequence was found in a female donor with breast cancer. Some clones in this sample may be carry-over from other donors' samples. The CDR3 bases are TGTGCCAGCACAGGGGGTATTCAAAGGGCCAACGTCCTGACTTTC. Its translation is CASTGGIQRANVLTF.